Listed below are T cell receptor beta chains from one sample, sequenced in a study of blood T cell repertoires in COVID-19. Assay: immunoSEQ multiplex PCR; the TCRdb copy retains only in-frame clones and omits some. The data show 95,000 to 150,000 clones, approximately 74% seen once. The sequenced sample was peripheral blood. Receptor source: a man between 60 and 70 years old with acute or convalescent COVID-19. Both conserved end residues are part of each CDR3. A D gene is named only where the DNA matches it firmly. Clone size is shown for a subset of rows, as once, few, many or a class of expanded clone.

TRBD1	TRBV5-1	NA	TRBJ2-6	TGCGCCAGCAGCCCTGGGACAGCCGGGCCCAACGTCCTGACTTTC	CASSPGTAGPNVLTF
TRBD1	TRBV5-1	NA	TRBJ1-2	TGCGCCAGCAGCCTTGACAGGGTGGGCTATGGCTACACCTTC	CASSLDRVGYGYTF
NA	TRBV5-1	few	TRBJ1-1	TGCGCCAGCAGCTTATTGAGGCAGGGGAACACTGAAGCTTTCTTT	CASSLLRQGNTEAFF
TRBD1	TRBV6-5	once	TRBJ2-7	TGTGCCAGCAGCGTTCCGGGACAGGCCTCCTACGAGCAGTACTTC	CASSVPGQASYEQYF
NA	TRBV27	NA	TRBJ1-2	TGTGCCAGCAGTTTTTCTGACTTGTTTGGCTACACCTTC	CASSFSDLFGYTF
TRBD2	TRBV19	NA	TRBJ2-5	TGTGCCAGTAGTCCGTTTCGCTCCGGGACTAGCGAAGAGACCCAGTACTTC	CASSPFRSGTSEETQYF
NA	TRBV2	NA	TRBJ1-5	TGTGCCAGCAGTGTCGATCAGGCAGGCATCAATCAGCCCCAGCATTTT	CASSVDQAGINQPQHF
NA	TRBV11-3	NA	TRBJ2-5	TGTGCCAGCAGCTTTGAACACACGGAGACCCAGTACTTC	CASSFEHTETQYF
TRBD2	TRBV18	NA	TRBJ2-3	TGTGCCAGCTCAACCCGTATGAGGGAGGGAGATACGCAGTATTTT	CASSTRMREGDTQYF
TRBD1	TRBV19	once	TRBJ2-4	TGTGCCAGTAGGCGCCGGGGACAGGGTGCTAACATTCAGTACTTC	CASRRRGQGANIQYF
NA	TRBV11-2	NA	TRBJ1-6	TGTGCCAGCAGTTTTAGGGCGGGGAATAATTCACCCCTCCACTTT	CASSFRAGNNSPLHF
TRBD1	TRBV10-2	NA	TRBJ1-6	TGCGCCAGCAGTCCCCGGGACAGGGGCCCTTCACCCCTCCACTTT	CASSPRDRGPSPLHF
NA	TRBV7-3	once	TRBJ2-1	TGTGCCAGCAGCTTAACTTTGAATCCCGGCAATGAGCAGTTCTTC	CASSLTLNPGNEQFF
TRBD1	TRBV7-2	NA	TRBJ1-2	TGTGCCAGCAGCTCGGACAGGTTGGGCTATGGCTACACCTTC	CASSSDRLGYGYTF
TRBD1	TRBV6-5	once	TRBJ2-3	TGTGCCAGCACCGACAGGGGGTCGACGCAGTATTTT	CASTDRGSTQYF
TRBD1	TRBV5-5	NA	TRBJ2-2	TGTGCCAGCAGCTTACGACAGGGGGCCACCGGGGAGCTGTTTTTT	CASSLRQGATGELFF